This TCR beta chain is drawn from a study of blood T cells in healthy people across ages. General study points: Conclusively comparing naive with antigen-experienced cells was impossible with unsorted PBMCs.

This clonotype was picked up a small number of times. The antigen is not known. V was trimmed by 10 bases and J by 4 bases, leaving 16 bases between them. This CDR3 is built from 13 residues. For the second PCR, which ran for roughly 7 to 11 cycles, a sample-barcoded 5' primer and a J-beta primer mix were used. TCRdb recomputed calls from the 5' RACE reads with MiXCR, one row per CDR3 protein. The sample records approximately 350,000 distinct CDR3 sequences, approximately 51% being singletons. The chain links TRBV12-3 or TRBV12-4 to TRBJ2-5; D might be TRBD1 (7 bases). This TCR was sampled from a man aged 60 to 75 in good health. Sequenced material: blood. CDR3 protein: CATLRQGLETQYF. The CDR3 DNA reads TGTGCCACCCTAAGACAGGGACTAGAGACCCAGTACTTC.